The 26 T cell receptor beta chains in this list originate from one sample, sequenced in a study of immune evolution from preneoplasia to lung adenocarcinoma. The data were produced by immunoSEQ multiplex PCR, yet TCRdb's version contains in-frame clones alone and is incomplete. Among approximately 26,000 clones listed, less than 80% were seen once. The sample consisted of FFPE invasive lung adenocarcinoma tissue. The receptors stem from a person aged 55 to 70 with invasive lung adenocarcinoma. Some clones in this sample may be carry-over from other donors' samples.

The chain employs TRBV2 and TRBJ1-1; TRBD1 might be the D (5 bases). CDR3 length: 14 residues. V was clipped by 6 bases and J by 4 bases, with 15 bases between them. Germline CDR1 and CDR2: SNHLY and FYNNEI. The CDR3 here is CASSHQSGTTEAFF. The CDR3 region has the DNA TGTGCCAGCAGCCACCAGAGCGGGACCACTGAAGCTTTCTTT.

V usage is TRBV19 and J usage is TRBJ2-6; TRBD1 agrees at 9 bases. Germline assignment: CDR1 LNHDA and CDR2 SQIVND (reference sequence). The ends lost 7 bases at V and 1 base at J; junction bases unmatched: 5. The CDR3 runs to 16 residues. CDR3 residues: CASTTGGPSGANVLTF. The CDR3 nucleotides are TGTGCCAGTACTACAGGGGGCCCATCTGGGGCCAACGTCCTGACTTTC.

The CDR3: CASSDQGSYTDTQYF. Here the CDR3 DNA reads TGTGCCAGCAGTGACCAGGGTTCGTACACAGATACGCAGTATTTT. The chain recombines TRBV6-4 with TRBJ2-3; a weak D match, TRBD1 (5 bases). V shed 2 bases and J shed 2 bases, with 11 bases lying between them. The CDR3 spans 15 residues. Germline V lookup: CDR1 MRHNA, CDR2 SNTAGT.

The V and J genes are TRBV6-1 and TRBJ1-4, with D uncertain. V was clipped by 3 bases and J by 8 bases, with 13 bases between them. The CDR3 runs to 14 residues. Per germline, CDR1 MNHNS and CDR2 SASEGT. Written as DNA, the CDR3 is TGTGCCAGCAGTGATCTTCAGATGGGGGAAAAACTGTTTTTT. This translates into CASSDLQMGEKLFF.

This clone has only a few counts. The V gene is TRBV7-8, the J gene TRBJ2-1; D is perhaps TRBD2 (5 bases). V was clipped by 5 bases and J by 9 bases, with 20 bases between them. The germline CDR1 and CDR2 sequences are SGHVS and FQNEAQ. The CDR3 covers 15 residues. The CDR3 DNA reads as TGTGCCAGCAGCACCCTTGAGGGCTCTTGGGGTGAGCAGTTCTTC. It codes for CASSTLEGSWGEQFF.

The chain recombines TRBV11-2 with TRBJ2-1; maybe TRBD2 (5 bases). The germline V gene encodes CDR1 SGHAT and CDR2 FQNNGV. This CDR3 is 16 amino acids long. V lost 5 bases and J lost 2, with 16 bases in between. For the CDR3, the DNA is TGTGCCAGCAGCCGCACGGAGGCTATAACCTACAATGAGCAGTTCTTC. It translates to CASSRTEAITYNEQFF.

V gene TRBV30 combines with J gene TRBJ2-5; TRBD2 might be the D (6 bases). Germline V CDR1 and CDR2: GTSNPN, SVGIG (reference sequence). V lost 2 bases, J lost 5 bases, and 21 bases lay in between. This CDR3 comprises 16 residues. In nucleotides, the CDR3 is TGTGCCTGGAGTCCTCGGTCAAGCGGAGGGAGGGAGACCCAGTACTTC. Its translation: CAWSPRSSGGRETQYF.

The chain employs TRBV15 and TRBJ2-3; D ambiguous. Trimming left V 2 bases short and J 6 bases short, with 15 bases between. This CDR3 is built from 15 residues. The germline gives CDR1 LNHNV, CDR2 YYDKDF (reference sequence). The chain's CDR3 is CATSRFGQFMDTQYF. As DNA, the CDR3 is TGTGCCACCAGCAGATTTGGGCAGTTTATGGATACGCAGTATTTT.

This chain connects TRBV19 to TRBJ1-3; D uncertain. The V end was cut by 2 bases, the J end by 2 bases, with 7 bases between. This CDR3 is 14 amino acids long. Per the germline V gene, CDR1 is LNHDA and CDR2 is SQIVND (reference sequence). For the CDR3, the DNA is TGTGCCAGTAGTATAAGGCCGACTGGAAACACCATATATTTT. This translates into CASSIRPTGNTIYF.

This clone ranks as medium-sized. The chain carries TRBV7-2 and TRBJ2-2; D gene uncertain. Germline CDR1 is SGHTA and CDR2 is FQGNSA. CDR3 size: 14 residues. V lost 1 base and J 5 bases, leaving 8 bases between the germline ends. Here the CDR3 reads CASSLERRTGELFF. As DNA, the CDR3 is TGTGCCAGCAGCTTAGAACGGAGAACCGGGGAGCTGTTTTTT.

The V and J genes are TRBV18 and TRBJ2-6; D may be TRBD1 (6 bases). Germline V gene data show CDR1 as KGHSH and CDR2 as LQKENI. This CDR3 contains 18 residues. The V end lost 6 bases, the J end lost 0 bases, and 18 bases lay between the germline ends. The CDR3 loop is CASSTVGTSISGANVLTF. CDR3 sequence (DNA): TGTGCCAGCTCCACCGTAGGGACATCGATCTCTGGGGCCAACGTCCTGACTTTC.

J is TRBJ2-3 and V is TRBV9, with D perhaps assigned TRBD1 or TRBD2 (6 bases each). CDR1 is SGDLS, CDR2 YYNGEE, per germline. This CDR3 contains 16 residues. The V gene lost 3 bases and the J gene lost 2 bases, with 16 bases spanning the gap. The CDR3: CASSGPQGLLTDTQYF. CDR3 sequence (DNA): TGTGCCAGCAGCGGCCCACAGGGACTCCTCACAGATACGCAGTATTTT.

In DNA form, the CDR3 reads TGTGCCACCCGGTGGGTCAATCGCCCCCAGCATTTT. It yields the protein CATRWVNRPQHF. The chain employs TRBV28 and TRBJ1-5; no firm D call. Germline V gene data show CDR1 as MDHEN and CDR2 as SYDVKM. The CDR3 is made up of 12 amino acids. The V gene lost 10 bases and the J gene lost 10 bases, with 17 bases spanning the gap.

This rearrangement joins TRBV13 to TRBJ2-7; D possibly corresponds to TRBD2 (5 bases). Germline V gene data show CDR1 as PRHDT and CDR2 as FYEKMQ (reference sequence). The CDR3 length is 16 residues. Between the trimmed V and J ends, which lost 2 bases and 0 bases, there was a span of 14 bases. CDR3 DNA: TGTGCCAGCAGCTTAAAGGCAGCGGTGAGCTCCTACGAGCAGTACTTC. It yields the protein CASSLKAAVSSYEQYF.

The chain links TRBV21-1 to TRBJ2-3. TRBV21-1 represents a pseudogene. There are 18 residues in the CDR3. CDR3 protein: CASSKGGFPAVHTDTQYF. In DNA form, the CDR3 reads TGTGCCAGCAGCAAAGGGGGGTTCCCAGCGGTACACACAGATACGCAGTATTTT.

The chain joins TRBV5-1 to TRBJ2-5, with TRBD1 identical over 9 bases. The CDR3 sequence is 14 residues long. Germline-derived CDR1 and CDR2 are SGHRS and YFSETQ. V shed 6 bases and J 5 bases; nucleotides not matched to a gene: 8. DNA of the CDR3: TGCGCCAGCAACTCGGGACAGGGCATGGAGACCCAGTACTTC. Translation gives CASNSGQGMETQYF.

The CDR3 nucleotides are TGTGCCAGCGAGAAGGACCGGGACTCCTTGGAGCTCTACGAGCAGTACTTC. It is translated as CASEKDRDSLELYEQYF. This chain joins TRBV7-9 and TRBJ2-7, with D perhaps TRBD2 (6 bases). Germline V gene data show CDR1 as SEHNR and CDR2 as FQNEAQ (reference sequence). There are 17 residues in the CDR3. V gave up 8 bases and J gave up 3 bases, with 26 bases separating them.

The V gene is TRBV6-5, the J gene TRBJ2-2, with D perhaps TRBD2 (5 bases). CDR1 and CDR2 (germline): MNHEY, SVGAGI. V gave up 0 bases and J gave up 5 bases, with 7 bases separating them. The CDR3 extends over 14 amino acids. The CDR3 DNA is TGTGCCAGCAGTTACTCGTCGGGGACCGGGGAGCTGTTTTTT. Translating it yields CASSYSSGTGELFF.

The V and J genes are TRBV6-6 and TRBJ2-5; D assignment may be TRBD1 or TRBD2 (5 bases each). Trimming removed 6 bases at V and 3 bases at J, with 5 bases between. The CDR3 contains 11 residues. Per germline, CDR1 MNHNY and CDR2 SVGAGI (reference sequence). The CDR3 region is CASRGEETQYF. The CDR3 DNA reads TGTGCCAGCAGGGGGGAAGAGACCCAGTACTTC.

The CDR3 sequence: CASSSGQISYEQYF. The CDR3 nucleotides read TGCGCCAGCAGTTCGGGACAGATATCCTACGAGCAGTACTTC. The chain employs TRBV5-1 and TRBJ2-7, with 7 bases fitting TRBD1. Per the germline V gene, CDR1 is SGHRS and CDR2 is YFSETQ. This CDR3 spans 14 amino acids. The V and J ends lost 5 bases and 1 base, in that order; junction bases with no gene match: 6.

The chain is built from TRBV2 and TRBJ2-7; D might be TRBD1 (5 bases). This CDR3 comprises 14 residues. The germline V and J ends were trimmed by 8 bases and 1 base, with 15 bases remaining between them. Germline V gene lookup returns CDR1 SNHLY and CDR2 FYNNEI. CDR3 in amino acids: CASSSVTASYEQYF. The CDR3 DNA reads TGTGCCAGCTCCTCCGTGACAGCGTCCTACGAGCAGTACTTC. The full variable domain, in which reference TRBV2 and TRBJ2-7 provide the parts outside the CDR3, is EPEVTQTPSHQVTQMGQEVILRCVPISNHLYFYWYRQILGQKVEFLVSFYNNEISEKSEIFDDQFSVERPDGSNFTLKIRSTKLEDSAMYFCASSSVTASYEQYFGPGTRLTVT.

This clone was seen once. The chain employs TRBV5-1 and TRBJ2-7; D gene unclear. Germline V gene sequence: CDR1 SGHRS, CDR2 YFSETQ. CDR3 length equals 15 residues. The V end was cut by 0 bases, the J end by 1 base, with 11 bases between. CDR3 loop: CASSLDGAPSYEQYF. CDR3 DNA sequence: TGCGCCAGCAGCTTGGATGGAGCTCCATCCTACGAGCAGTACTTC.

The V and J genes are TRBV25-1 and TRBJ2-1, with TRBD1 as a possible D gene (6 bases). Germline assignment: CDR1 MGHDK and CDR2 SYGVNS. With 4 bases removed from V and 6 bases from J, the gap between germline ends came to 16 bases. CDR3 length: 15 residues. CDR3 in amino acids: CASSAPRTGFNEQFF. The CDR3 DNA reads TGTGCCAGCAGTGCCCCCCGAACAGGGTTCAATGAGCAGTTCTTC.

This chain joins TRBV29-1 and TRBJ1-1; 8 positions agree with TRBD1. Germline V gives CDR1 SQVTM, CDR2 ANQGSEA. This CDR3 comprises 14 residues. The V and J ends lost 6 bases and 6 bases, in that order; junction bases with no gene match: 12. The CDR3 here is CSVRTGGIIAEAFF. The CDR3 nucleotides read TGCAGCGTCCGAACAGGGGGTATAATCGCTGAAGCTTTCTTT.

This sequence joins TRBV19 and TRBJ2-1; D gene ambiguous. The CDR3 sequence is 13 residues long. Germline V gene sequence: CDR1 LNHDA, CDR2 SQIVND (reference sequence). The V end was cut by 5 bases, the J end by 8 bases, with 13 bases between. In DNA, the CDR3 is TGTGCCAGTAGTCCCGCTAGTATGGATGAGCAGTTCTTC. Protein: CASSPASMDEQFF.

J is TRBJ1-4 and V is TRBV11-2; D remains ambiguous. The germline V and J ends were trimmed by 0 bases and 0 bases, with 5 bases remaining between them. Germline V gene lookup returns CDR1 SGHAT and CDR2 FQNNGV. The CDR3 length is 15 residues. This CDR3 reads CASSLERATNEKLFF. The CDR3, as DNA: TGTGCCAGCAGCTTAGAACGGGCAACTAATGAAAAACTGTTTTTT.